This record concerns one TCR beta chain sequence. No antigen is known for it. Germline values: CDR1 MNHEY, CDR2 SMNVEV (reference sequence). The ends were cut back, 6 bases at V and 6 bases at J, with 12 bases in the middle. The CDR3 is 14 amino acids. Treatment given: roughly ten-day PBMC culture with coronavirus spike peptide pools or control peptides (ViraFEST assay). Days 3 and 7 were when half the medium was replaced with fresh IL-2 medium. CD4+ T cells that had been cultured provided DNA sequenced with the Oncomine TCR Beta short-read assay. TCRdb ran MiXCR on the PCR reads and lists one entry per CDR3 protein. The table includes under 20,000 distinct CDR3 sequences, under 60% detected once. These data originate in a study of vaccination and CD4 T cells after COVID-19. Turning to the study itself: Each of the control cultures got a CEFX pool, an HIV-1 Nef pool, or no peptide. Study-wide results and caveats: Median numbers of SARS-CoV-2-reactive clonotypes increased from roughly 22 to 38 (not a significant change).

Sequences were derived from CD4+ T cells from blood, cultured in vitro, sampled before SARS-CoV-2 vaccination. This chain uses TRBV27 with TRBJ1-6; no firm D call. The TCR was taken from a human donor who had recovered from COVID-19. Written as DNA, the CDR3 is TGTGCCAGCAGACGACCACTGGGTAATTCACCCCTCCACTTT. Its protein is CASRRPLGNSPLHF.